Below are 8 T cell receptor beta chains sequenced from a single sample in a study of human T cells and chemical hapten exposure. TCRdb ran MiXCR on the RACE reads and lists one entry per CDR3 protein. The sample yields about 120,000 distinct CDR3 sequences, roughly 15% seen once. Described time point: patch test 1, 2 weeks after DPC sensitization. Noted treatment: therapeutic diphenylcyclopropenone sensitization with weekly scalp DPC. Sample: whole blood, taken in connection with sensitization to the hapten diphenylcyclopropenone (DPC). The receptors stem from a man aged 18 to 35 with alopecia areata. Some clones in this sample may be carry-over from other donors' samples.

This clonotype was seen more than once but under ten times. The chain carries TRBV4-1 and TRBJ1-5, with TRBD1 identical over 7 bases. V shed 1 base, J shed 0 bases, and the junction held 6 bases outside the gene matches. Germline V gene lookup returns CDR1 MGHRA and CDR2 YSYEKL. The CDR3 extends over 17 amino acids. The CDR3 loop is CASSQVGAGGSNQPQHF. The CDR3 nucleotides read TGCGCCAGCAGCCAAGTCGGGGCAGGGGGTAGCAATCAGCCCCAGCATTTT.

The chain combines TRBV5-8 with TRBJ1-5, with a possible D match to TRBD1 (6 bases). The CDR3 is made up of 16 amino acids. Per germline, CDR1 SGHTS and CDR2 YDEGEE. The V gene lost 3 bases and the J gene lost 0 bases, with 13 bases spanning the gap. The CDR3 loop is CASSSGQIYSNQPQHF. CDR3 nucleotides: TGTGCCAGCAGCTCTGGACAGATTTATAGCAATCAGCCCCAGCATTTT.

This clonotype was seen more than once but under ten times. The chain combines TRBV7-2 with TRBJ2-1; TRBD1 matches 8 bases. V dropped 4 bases and J dropped 3; count of bases not matched to a gene: 5. Germline V gives CDR1 SGHTA, CDR2 FQGNSA. CDR3 length: 15 amino acids. CDR3 sequence: CASSSRQGSYNEQFF. The CDR3 bases are TGTGCCAGCAGCTCTCGACAGGGGAGCTACAATGAGCAGTTCTTC.

This chain joins TRBV7-8 and TRBJ2-7, with a possible D match to TRBD2 (6 bases). Looked up from germline, CDR1 is SGHVS and CDR2 is FQNEAQ. The CDR3 has 16 amino acids. Deletions cut 5 bases from V and 7 bases from J, with 24 bases between. The CDR3 sequence: CASSQRRRGGLEEQYF. The CDR3 nucleotides read TGTGCCAGCAGCCAGCGTAGGCGGGGTGGTTTAGAAGAGCAGTACTTC.

V is TRBV20-1 and J is TRBJ2-3, with D unclear. The V end lost 0 bases, the J end lost 1 base, and 8 bases lay between the germline ends. Germline-derived CDR1 and CDR2 are DFQATT and SNEGSKA (reference sequence). CDR3 length equals 14 residues. The CDR3 sequence is CSARDPGGTDTQYF. As DNA, the CDR3 is TGCAGTGCTAGAGATCCCGGTGGCACAGATACGCAGTATTTT.

The gene calls are TRBV27 and TRBJ1-6, with D hard to call. Germline V lookup: CDR1 MNHEY, CDR2 SMNVEV (reference sequence). The CDR3 spans 13 residues. V was trimmed by 7 bases and J by 6 bases, leaving 10 bases between them. CDR3 nucleotides: TGTGCCAGCAATGAGTTAGGTAATTCACCCCTCCACTTT. This encodes CASNELGNSPLHF.

The rearrangement uses TRBV27 and TRBJ1-2; D unresolved. V was clipped by 6 bases and J by 5 bases, with 10 bases between them. Looked up from germline, CDR1 is MNHEY and CDR2 is SMNVEV (reference sequence). The CDR3 is 12 residues long. The CDR3 nucleotides read TGTGCCAGCAGAGAACCCGCGTATGGCTACACCTTC. It is translated as CASREPAYGYTF.

The gene calls are TRBV20-1 and TRBJ2-5; no clear D gene. The CDR3 contains 12 residues. The ends were cut back, 3 bases at V and 3 bases at J, with 8 bases in the middle. CDR1 is DFQATT and CDR2 is SNEGSKA in the germline V gene (reference sequence). DNA of the CDR3: TGCAGTGCTAGTTTTGGGGAAGAGACCCAGTACTTC. As protein: CSASFGEETQYF.